This TCR beta chain came from a study of shared clonotypes between healthy human individuals. The V and J ends lost 3 bases and 4 bases respectively, with 6 bases between them. Per germline, CDR1 MDHEN and CDR2 SYDVKM. This CDR3 spans 12 amino acids. Profiled with immunoSEQ multiplex PCR; TCRdb holds only in-frame clones, not every one. The sample holds 2 million to 2.5 million clones; 85% to 95% are singletons and the top ten take 0.3% to 0.4%. The chain is built from TRBV28 and TRBJ1-2, with unresolved D. The sequencing sample was made of naive CD4+ T cells from PBMCs. Subset: CD45RA+ positively selected. The TCR was taken from a man younger than 35 in good health. Some clones in this sample may be carry-over from other donors' samples. The CDR3 loop reads CASSFAPYGYTF. CDR3 DNA: TGTGCCAGCAGTTTCGCTCCCTATGGCTACACCTTC.